These 9 T cell receptor beta chains were sequenced from one sample in a study of blood T cell repertoires in COVID-19. Profiled with immunoSEQ multiplex PCR; TCRdb holds only in-frame clones, not every one. The sample holds about 240,000 clones, under 85% seen once. The sequenced material came from peripheral blood. These TCRs come from a man aged 30 to 45 who had recovered from COVID-19.

This clone occurred once. The gene calls are TRBV27 and TRBJ1-2; TRBD1 aligns across 7 bases. CDR1 is MNHEY, CDR2 SMNVEV, per germline (reference sequence). This CDR3 is built from 16 residues. The J segment lost 4 bases and the V segment lost 3 bases, leaving 11 bases of the junction unmatched. The CDR3 protein is CASSFGSLGGLYGYTF. The CDR3 DNA is TGTGCCAGCAGTTTTGGGTCTTTAGGGGGCCTCTATGGCTACACCTTC.

This clone was counted at least ten times. The chain combines TRBV28 with TRBJ1-2, with a tentative D call TRBD1 (6 bases). The germline V gene encodes CDR1 MDHEN and CDR2 SYDVKM. The CDR3 runs 14 residues. The germline V and J ends were trimmed by 8 bases and 7 bases, with 20 bases remaining between them. Written as DNA, the CDR3 is TGTGCCAGCCTGGGACACGATTATCTCGGTGGCTACACCTTC. Translation gives CASLGHDYLGGYTF.

In this sample, this clone turned up once. The J gene is TRBJ1-2, the V gene TRBV7-2; 7 positions agree with TRBD1. Germline V CDR1 and CDR2: SGHTA, FQGNSA. This CDR3 has 13 amino acids. V lost 5 bases to trimming and J lost 8 bases; unmatched junction nucleotides: 8. The CDR3 DNA reads TGTGCCAGCAGCGTAGACAGGGTAGAAGGCTACACCTTC. This encodes CASSVDRVEGYTF. Supplemented by reference TRBV7-2 and TRBJ1-2, the full variable domain reads GAGVSQSPSNKVTEKGKDVELRCDPISGHTALYWYRQSLGQGLEFLIYFQGNSAPDKSGLPSDRFSAERTGGSVSTLTIQRTQQEDSAVYLCASSVDRVEGYTFGSGTRLTVV.

The rearrangement uses TRBV4-1 and TRBJ1-5; D is possibly TRBD1 (5 bases). This CDR3 region has 15 residues. Per the germline V gene, CDR1 is MGHRA and CDR2 is YSYEKL. Trimming left V 5 bases short and J 7 bases short, with 18 bases between. This CDR3 is CASSMGGKENQPQHF. As DNA, the CDR3 is TGCGCCAGCAGCATGGGGGGGAAGGAAAACCAGCCCCAGCATTTT.

V is TRBV12-5 and J is TRBJ1-5, with D perhaps matching TRBD1 (5 bases). Trimming took 6 bases from V and 6 from J, leaving 18 bases between them. The CDR3 is made up of 15 amino acids. From germline, CDR1 is LGHNT and CDR2 FRNRAP. DNA of the CDR3: TGTGCTAGTGGCAACTCACTCGGGGGTGTTCAGCCCCAGCATTTT. The encoded protein is CASGNSLGGVQPQHF.

V and J are TRBV28 and TRBJ2-2; 7 nucleotides agree with TRBD1. Germline CDR1 MDHEN, CDR2 SYDVKM. The V segment lost 5 bases and the J segment 3 bases; nucleotides outside the gene matches: 6. This CDR3 has 15 amino acids. The CDR3: CASSPGTAYTGELFF. The CDR3 coding sequence is TGTGCCAGCAGTCCCGGGACAGCGTACACCGGGGAGCTGTTTTTT.

The V gene is TRBV27, the J gene TRBJ1-5; tentatively, D is TRBD1 (5 bases). Between the trimmed V and J ends, which lost 5 bases and 1 base, there was a span of 12 bases. The germline CDR1 and CDR2 sequences are MNHEY and SMNVEV (reference sequence). CDR3 length equals 15 residues. Here the CDR3 DNA reads TGTGCCAGCAGTATTGGCAGGGTAAGCAATCAGCCCCAGCATTTT. This codes for CASSIGRVSNQPQHF.

This sequence joins TRBV6-5 and TRBJ2-5, with TRBD2 identical over 8 bases. The germline V gene has CDR1 MNHEY and CDR2 SVGAGI. This CDR3 contains 15 residues. J was trimmed by 4 bases and V by 1 base; bases with no gene match: 5. The CDR3 sequence: CASSYFGGALETQYF. DNA for the CDR3: TGTGCCAGCAGTTACTTCGGGGGGGCTCTAGAGACCCAGTACTTC.

The V call is TRBV6-5, the J call TRBJ2-2; TRBD2 might be the D (7 bases). This CDR3 comprises 15 residues. Germline loops: CDR1 MNHEY, CDR2 SVGAGI. V lost 1 base to trimming and J lost 6 bases, with 12 bases between them. In DNA form, the CDR3 reads TGTGCCAGCAGTTACTACAGGGAGGGGGCCGGGGAGCTGTTTTTT. Protein: CASSYYREGAGELFF.